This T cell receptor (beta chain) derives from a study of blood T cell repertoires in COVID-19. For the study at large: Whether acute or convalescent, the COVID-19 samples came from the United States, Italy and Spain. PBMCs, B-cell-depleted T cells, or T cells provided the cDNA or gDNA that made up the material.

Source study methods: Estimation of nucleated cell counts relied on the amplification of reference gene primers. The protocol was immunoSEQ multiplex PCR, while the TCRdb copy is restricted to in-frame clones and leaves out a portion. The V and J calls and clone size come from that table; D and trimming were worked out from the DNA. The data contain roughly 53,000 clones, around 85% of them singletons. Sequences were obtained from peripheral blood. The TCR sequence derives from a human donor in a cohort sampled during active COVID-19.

DNA for the CDR3: TGTGCCAGCAGTTTGCTAACAGGGACTGAAGCTTTCTTT. It specifies CASSLLTGTEAFF. The J gene is TRBJ1-1, the V gene TRBV12-3 or TRBV12-4; D is possibly TRBD1 (6 bases). The CDR3 consists of 13 residues. V was trimmed by 3 bases and J by 5 bases, leaving 10 bases between them.